This TCR beta chain is drawn from a study of T cells in Graves' hyperthyroidism and ophthalmopathy. Study-level points and caveats: Most thyroid clonotypes expanded above 0.001 were also detected in blood. Model predictions of ophthalmopathy came a median approximately 6.2 months before onset.

For Graves' hyperthyroidism to be stable, ophthalmopathy could not progress within 18 months. RNA transcripts were the template for amplifying TCR beta CDR3 regions. The HTBI primer set drove a first-round RT-PCR of the TCR CDR3. TCRdb redid the calling of the multiplex PCR reads with MiXCR, one entry per CDR3 protein. The sample carries hundreds of thousands of distinct CDR3 sequences, 11% to 15% recorded once. V was trimmed by 4 bases and J by 1 base, leaving 10 bases between them. CDR3 length: 14 amino acids. Looked up from germline, CDR1 is MDHEN and CDR2 is SYDVKM. This clonotype was counted many times. The antigen is not known.

The sequence derives from a woman aged 40 to 50 with Graves' hyperthyroidism. The sequenced sample consisted of blood. The gene calls are TRBV28 and TRBJ2-5; no definite D call. CDR3 DNA: TGTGCCAGCAGTTCCGGACCCCTCCAAGAGACCCAGTACTTC. This encodes CASSSGPLQETQYF.